The clone carrying this T cell receptor beta chain was detected only once. The CDR3 is 14 residues long. The germline gives CDR1 MGHDK, CDR2 SYGVNS. V dropped 2 bases and J dropped 7; count of bases not matched to a gene: 4. These data come from a study of cytomegalovirus exposure and HLA in healthy donors. The PCR was carried out with 60 Vbeta primers and 13 Jbeta primers. TCRdb keeps only in-frame clones here, not all; method: immunoSEQ multiplex PCR. The sample contains 140,000 to 150,000 clones, over 60% of which appear only once. The clonotype was recovered from a middle-aged man in good health and CMV-seropositive. Sequenced: PBMCs. The V call is TRBV25-1, the J call TRBJ2-5; TRBD2 matches at 10 bases. The CDR3 bases are TGTGCCAGCAGTGAACTAGCGGGAGCTGGGACCCAGTACTTC. Its translation is CASSELAGAGTQYF. The full variable domain, with the rest looked up from reference TRBV25-1 and TRBJ2-5, is EADIYQTPRYLVIGTGKKITLECSQTMGHDKMYWYQQDPGMELHLIHYSYGVNSTEKGDLSSESTVSRIRTEHFPLTLESARPSHTSQYLCASSELAGAGTQYFGPGTRLLVL.